The sequence of this T cell receptor (beta chain) was determined in a study of B cell selection in AIRE deficiency. On this clone itself: Its antigen is still unknown.

Regulatory T cells were sorted as CD4+CD25hiCD127low/negative. In the original analysis: Patients' Tregs yielded 5.4x10^4 or so distinct TCRbeta sequences; donors' fewer than 100,000. Generated by immunoSEQ multiplex PCR, the TCRdb table keeps only in-frame clones and is missing some. That table supplies the V and J calls and clone size; D and trimming were determined from the DNA. The table lists about 18,000 clones, 90% to 95% of them singletons. Study-level points and caveats: AIRE-deficient Tconv and Treg repertoires matched healthy donors in TCRBV, CDR3 length, diversity.

The origin of this receptor is a human donor in good health. Sequenced input: CD4+CD25+ Tregs sorted from PBMCs.

The CDR3 sequence is CSVARGTYEQYF. Written as DNA, the CDR3 is TGCAGCGTTGCAAGGGGTACCTACGAGCAGTACTTC. This rearrangement joins TRBV29-1 to TRBJ2-7; the D gene is possibly TRBD1 (5 bases). With 4 bases removed from V and 2 bases from J, the gap between germline ends came to 9 bases. The CDR3 runs to 12 residues. The germline V gene has CDR1 SQVTM and CDR2 ANQGSEA.